This T cell receptor beta chain appears in the sequencing data of a study of T cells in Graves' hyperthyroidism and ophthalmopathy. This clonotype was detected many times. Antigen unknown. General study findings and limits: The majority of expanded thyroid clonotypes above 0.001 also appeared in blood.

Researchers took RNA transcripts and amplified the TCR beta CDR3 regions from them. The study used the HTBI primer set for a first-round RT-PCR of the TCR CDR3. A single record per CDR3 protein comes from TCRdb applying MiXCR to the multiplex PCR reads. The sample yields fewer than 500,000 distinct CDR3 sequences, 14% to 15% seen once. V lost 5 bases and J 4 bases, leaving 14 bases between the germline ends. The CDR3 runs to 14 residues. Germline values: CDR1 SEHNR, CDR2 FQNEAQ (reference sequence). The sample taken for sequencing was blood. The receptor's source is a man younger than 35 with Graves' ophthalmopathy. The chain uses TRBV7-9 and TRBJ2-5; D not resolved. This chain's CDR3 is CASSTPAPGETQYF. For the CDR3, the DNA is TGTGCCAGCAGCACCCCGGCCCCTGGAGAGACCCAGTACTTC.